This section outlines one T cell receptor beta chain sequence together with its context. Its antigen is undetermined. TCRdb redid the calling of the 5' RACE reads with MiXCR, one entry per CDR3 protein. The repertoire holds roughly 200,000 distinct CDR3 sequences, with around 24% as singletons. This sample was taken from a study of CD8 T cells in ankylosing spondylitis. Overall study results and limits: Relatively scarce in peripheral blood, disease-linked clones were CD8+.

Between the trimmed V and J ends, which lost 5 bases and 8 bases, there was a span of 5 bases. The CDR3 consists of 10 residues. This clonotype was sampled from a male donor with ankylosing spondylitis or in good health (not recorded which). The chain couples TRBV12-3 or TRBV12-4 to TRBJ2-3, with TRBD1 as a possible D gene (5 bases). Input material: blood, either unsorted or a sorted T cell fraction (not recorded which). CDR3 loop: CASSGATQYF. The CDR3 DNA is TGTGCCAGCAGTGGGGCTACGCAGTATTTT.